Listed below are T cell receptor beta chains from one sample, sequenced in a study of chemoradiotherapy in HPV16-positive cancers. Clones were sequenced by immunoSEQ multiplex PCR, and TCRdb holds only the in-frame ones, with some missing. The table records 25,000 to 40,000 clones, approximately 89% of them present only once. Source: blood, taken from a patient who underwent chemoradiotherapy. The receptors were sampled from a human donor with HPV-associated anogenital cancer. Each CDR3 is given with its conserved first and last residue. The D gene is left open where the match is weak. The listing skips clone size in some rows; elsewhere it reads once, few, many or a size class.

D gene	clone size	V gene	J gene	CDR3 protein	CDR3 DNA
NA	NA	TRBV11-2	TRBJ2-7	CASSYDRIPYF	TGTGCCAGCAGCTACGACCGGATACCGTACTTC
NA	NA	TRBV28	TRBJ1-2	CATNPERNYGYTF	TGTGCCACCAACCCGGAGAGAAACTATGGCTACACCTTC
NA	NA	TRBV13	TRBJ2-2	CASSPEAWGEHGELFF	TGTGCCAGCAGCCCAGAAGCGTGGGGGGAGCACGGGGAGCTGTTTTTT
NA	NA	TRBV7-9	TRBJ2-5	CASSYTGSSRETQYF	TGTGCCAGCAGCTACACAGGGTCTTCGCGAGAGACCCAGTACTTC
TRBD1	NA	TRBV28	TRBJ1-2	CASSSGQANYGYTF	TGTGCCAGCAGTTCAGGACAGGCTAACTATGGCTACACCTTC
NA	NA	TRBV29-1	TRBJ1-2	CSVEDRAGYGYTF	TGCAGCGTTGAAGACCGCGCGGGCTATGGCTACACCTTC
NA	NA	TRBV29-1	TRBJ1-2	CSVESEGAQYGYTF	TGCAGCGTTGAATCGGAAGGGGCTCAGTATGGCTACACCTTC
TRBD1	NA	TRBV29-1	TRBJ1-2	CSVAGTGGGYTF	TGCAGCGTTGCGGGGACAGGGGGTGGCTACACCTTC
NA	few	TRBV29-1	TRBJ2-2	CSVEEFLTGELFF	TGCAGCGTTGAAGAGTTTCTTACCGGGGAGCTGTTTTTT
TRBD2	NA	TRBV30	TRBJ2-7	CAWSVRGLATSYEQYF	TGTGCCTGGAGTGTAAGGGGACTAGCGACCTCCTACGAGCAGTACTTC
TRBD2	once	TRBV5-1	TRBJ2-1	CASTWTSASYNEQFF	TGCGCCAGCACGTGGACTAGCGCGTCCTACAATGAGCAGTTCTTC
TRBD1	NA	TRBV5-1	TRBJ1-1	CASSWTGETEAFF	TGCGCCAGCAGCTGGACAGGTGAGACTGAAGCTTTCTTT
NA	NA	TRBV28	TRBJ2-1	CASSPWEFSYNEQFF	TGTGCCAGCAGTCCCTGGGAATTTTCCTACAATGAGCAGTTCTTC
NA	NA	TRBV10-3	TRBJ2-7	CAISEARDEQYF	TGTGCCATCAGTGAGGCCCGGGACGAGCAGTACTTC
NA	NA	TRBV30	TRBJ2-7	CAWSVLGGTKPREQYF	TGTGCCTGGAGTGTTTTAGGGGGGACGAAGCCTAGAGAGCAGTACTTC